The sequence of this TCR beta chain was determined in a study of radiotherapy plus CTLA-4 blockade in lung cancer. Broader study findings: In blood, after radiotherapy plus ipilimumab, tumor-derived TCR clones expanded.

TCRdb keeps only in-frame clones here, not all; method: immunoSEQ multiplex PCR. The sample has around 72,000 clones, roughly 80% seen once. The CDR3 has 15 residues. From germline, CDR1 is PRHDT and CDR2 FYEKMQ (reference sequence). Trimming pared 1 base from V and 3 bases from J, leaving 7 bases between. In the case of this clone: Antigen specificity is unknown.

Material: peripheral blood, obtained from a patient treated with radiotherapy plus ipilimumab. This rearrangement joins TRBV13 to TRBJ2-6; D ambiguous. The TCR sequence derives from a human donor with non-small cell lung cancer who had a complete response to radiotherapy plus ipilimumab. CDR3 coding DNA: TGTGCCAGCAGCTTAGCTGAATTTGGGGCCAACGTCCTGACTTTC. It codes for CASSLAEFGANVLTF.